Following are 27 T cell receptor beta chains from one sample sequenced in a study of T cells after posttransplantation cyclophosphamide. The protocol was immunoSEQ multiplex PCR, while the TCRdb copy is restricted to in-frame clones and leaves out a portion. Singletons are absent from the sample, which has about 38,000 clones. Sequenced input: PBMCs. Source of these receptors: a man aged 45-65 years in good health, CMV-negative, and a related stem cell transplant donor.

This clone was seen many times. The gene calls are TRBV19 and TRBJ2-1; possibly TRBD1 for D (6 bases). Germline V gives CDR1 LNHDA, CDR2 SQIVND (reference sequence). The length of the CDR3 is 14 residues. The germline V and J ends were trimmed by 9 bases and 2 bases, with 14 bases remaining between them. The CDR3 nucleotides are TGTGCCAGCGCGTCTGGACAGACCTACAATGAGCAGTTCTTC. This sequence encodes CASASGQTYNEQFF.

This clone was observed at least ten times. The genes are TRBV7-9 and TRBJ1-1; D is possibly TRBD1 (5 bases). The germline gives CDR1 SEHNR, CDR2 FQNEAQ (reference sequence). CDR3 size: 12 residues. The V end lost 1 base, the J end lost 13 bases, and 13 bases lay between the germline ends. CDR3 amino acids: CASSLDLGLVFF. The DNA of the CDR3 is TGTGCCAGCAGCTTAGATCTGGGACTGGTTTTCTTT.

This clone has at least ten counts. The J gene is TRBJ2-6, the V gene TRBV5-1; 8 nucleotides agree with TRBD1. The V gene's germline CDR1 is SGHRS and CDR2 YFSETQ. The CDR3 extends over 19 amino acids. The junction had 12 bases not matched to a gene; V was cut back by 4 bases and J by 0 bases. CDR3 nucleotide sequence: TGCGCCAGCAGCCCAAGAGGTGGACAGGGACTCTCTGGGGCCAACGTCCTGACTTTC. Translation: CASSPRGGQGLSGANVLTF.

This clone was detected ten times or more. DNA for the CDR3: TGTGCCAGCAGCAGCGAGACAGGGAGTGTCCCAACTAATGAAAAACTGTTTTTT. Translation gives CASSSETGSVPTNEKLFF. V gene TRBV7-9 combines with J gene TRBJ1-4; 7 nucleotides line up with TRBD1. CDR1 and CDR2 from the germline V gene are SEHNR and FQNEAQ (reference sequence). This CDR3 contains 18 residues. The trim removed 5 bases at V and 0 bases at J, leaving 12 bases unmatched. Complete variable domain (other parts from reference TRBV7-9 and TRBJ1-4): DTGVSQNPRHKITKRGQNVTFRCDPISEHNRLYWYRQTLGQGPEFLTYFQNEAQLEKSRLLSDRFSAERPKGSFSTLEIQRTEQGDSAMYLCASSSETGSVPTNEKLFFGSGTQLSVL.

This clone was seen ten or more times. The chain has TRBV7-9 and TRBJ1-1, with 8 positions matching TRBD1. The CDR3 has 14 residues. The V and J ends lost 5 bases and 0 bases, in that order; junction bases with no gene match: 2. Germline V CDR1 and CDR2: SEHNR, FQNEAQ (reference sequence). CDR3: CASSLTGVNTEAFF. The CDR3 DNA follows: TGTGCCAGCAGCCTGACAGGGGTGAACACTGAAGCTTTCTTT.

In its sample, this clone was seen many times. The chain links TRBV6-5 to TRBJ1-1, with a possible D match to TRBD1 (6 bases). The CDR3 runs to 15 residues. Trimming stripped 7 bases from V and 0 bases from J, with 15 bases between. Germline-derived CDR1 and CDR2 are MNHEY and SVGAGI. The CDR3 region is CASTLDGTLNTEAFF. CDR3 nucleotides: TGTGCCAGCACTCTCGACGGGACACTGAACACTGAAGCTTTCTTT.

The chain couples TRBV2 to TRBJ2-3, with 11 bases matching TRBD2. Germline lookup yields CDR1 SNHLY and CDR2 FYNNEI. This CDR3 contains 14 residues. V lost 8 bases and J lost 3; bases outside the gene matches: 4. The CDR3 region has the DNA TGTGCCAGCCGACTAGCGGGGATAACAGATACGCAGTATTTT. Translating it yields CASRLAGITDTQYF.

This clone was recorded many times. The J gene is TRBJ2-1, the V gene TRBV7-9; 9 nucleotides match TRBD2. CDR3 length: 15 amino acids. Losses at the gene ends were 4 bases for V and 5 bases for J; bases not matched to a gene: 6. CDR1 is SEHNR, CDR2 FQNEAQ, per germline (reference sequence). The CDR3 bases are TGTGCCAGCAGCTCCCGGACTAGCGCAGACAATGAGCAGTTCTTC. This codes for CASSSRTSADNEQFF. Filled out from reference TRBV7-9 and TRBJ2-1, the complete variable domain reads DTGVSQNPRHKITKRGQNVTFRCDPISEHNRLYWYRQTLGQGPEFLTYFQNEAQLEKSRLLSDRFSAERPKGSFSTLEIQRTEQGDSAMYLCASSSRTSADNEQFFGPGTRLTVL.

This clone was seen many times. The CDR3 protein is CASSLPPGTGKNEQYF. CDR3 bases: TGTGCCAGCAGTTTGCCCCCCGGGACAGGGAAAAACGAGCAGTACTTC. The genes are TRBV27 and TRBJ2-7; TRBD1 matches at 9 bases. The CDR3 has 16 residues. Unmatched junction bases numbered 11, after V lost 3 bases and J lost 5 bases. CDR1 and CDR2 from the germline V gene are MNHEY and SMNVEV (reference sequence).

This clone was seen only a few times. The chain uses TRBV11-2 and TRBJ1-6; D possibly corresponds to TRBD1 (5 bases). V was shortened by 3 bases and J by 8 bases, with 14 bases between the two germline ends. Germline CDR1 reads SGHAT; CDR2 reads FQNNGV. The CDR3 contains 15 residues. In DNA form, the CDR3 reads TGTGCCAGCAGCTTCCTGGGGCCCAAGGATTCACCCCTCCACTTT. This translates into CASSFLGPKDSPLHF.

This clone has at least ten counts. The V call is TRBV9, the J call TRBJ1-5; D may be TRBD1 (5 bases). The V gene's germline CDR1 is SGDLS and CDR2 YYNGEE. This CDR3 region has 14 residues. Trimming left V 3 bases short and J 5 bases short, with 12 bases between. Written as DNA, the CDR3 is TGTGCCAGCAGCGGCGGGACCTCAGATCAGCCCCAGCATTTT. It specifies CASSGGTSDQPQHF. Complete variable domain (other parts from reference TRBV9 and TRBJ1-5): DSGVTQTPKHLITATGQRVTLRCSPRSGDLSVYWYQQSLDQGLQFLIQYYNGEERAKGNILERFSAQQFPDLHSELNLSSLELGDSALYFCASSGGTSDQPQHFGDGTRLSIL.

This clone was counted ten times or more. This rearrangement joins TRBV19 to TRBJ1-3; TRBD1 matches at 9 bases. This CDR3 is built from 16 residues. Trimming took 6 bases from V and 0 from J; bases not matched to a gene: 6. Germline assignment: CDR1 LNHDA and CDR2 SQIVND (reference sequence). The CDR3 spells CASSYTGGSSGNTIYF. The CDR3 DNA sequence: TGTGCCAGTAGCTATACAGGGGGCAGCTCTGGAAACACCATATATTTT.

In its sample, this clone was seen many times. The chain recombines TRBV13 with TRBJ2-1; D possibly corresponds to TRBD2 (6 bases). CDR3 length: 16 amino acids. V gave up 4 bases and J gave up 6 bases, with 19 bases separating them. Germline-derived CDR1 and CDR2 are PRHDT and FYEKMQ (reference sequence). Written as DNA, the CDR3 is TGTGCCAGCAGCTCCCAGGGACTTCAGCCACTCAATGAGCAGTTCTTC. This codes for CASSSQGLQPLNEQFF.

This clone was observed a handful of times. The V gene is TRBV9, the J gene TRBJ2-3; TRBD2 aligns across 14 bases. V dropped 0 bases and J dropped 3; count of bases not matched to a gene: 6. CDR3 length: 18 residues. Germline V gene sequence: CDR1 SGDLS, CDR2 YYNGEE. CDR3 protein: CASSVGTSGRIRTDTQYF. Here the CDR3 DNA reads TGTGCCAGCAGCGTAGGGACTAGCGGGAGGATTAGGACAGATACGCAGTATTTT. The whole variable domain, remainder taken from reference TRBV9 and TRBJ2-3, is DSGVTQTPKHLITATGQRVTLRCSPRSGDLSVYWYQQSLDQGLQFLIQYYNGEERAKGNILERFSAQQFPDLHSELNLSSLELGDSALYFCASSVGTSGRIRTDTQYFGPGTRLTVL.

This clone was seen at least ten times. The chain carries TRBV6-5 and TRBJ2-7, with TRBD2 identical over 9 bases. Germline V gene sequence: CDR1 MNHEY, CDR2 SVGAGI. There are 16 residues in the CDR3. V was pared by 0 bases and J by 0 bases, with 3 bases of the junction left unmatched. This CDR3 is CASSYSIAGVSYEQYF. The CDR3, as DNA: TGTGCCAGCAGTTACTCGATAGCGGGGGTCTCCTACGAGCAGTACTTC.

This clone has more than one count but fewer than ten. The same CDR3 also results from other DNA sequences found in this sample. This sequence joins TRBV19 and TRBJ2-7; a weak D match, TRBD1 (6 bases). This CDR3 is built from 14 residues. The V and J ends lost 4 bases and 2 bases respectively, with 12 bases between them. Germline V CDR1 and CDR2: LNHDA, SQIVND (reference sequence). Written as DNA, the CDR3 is TGTGCCAGTAGTAAAGACAAGGGGGCCTACGAGCAGTACTTC. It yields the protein CASSKDKGAYEQYF.

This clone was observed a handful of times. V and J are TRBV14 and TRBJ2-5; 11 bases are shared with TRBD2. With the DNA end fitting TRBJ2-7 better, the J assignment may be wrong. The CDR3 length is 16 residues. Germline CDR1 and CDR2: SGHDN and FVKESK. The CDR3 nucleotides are TGTGCCAGCAGCCATCATAGCGGGAGGGCCCCCTACGAGCAGTACTTC. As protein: CASSHHSGRAPYEQYF.

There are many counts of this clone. This chain's CDR3 is CASSIWVGGTYEQYF. CDR3 DNA: TGTGCCAGCAGCATATGGGTAGGCGGGACCTACGAGCAGTACTTC. This rearrangement joins TRBV7-2 to TRBJ2-7; TRBD2 is a possible D gene (6 bases). Germline values: CDR1 SGHTA, CDR2 FQGNSA. V was trimmed by 5 bases and J by 2 bases, leaving 16 bases between them. This CDR3 comprises 15 residues. Based on the CDR3 plus reference TRBV7-2 and TRBJ2-7, the full variable domain is GAGVSQSPSNKVTEKGKDVELRCDPISGHTALYWYRQSLGQGLEFLIYFQGNSAPDKSGLPSDRFSAERTGGSVSTLTIQRTQQEDSAVYLCASSIWVGGTYEQYFGPGTRLTVT.

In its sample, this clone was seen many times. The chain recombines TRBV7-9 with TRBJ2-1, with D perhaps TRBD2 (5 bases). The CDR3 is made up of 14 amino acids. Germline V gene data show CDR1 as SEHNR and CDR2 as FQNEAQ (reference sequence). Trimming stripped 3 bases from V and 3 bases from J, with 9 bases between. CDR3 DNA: TGTGCCAGCAGCTTGACGGGGAGCTACAATGAGCAGTTCTTC. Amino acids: CASSLTGSYNEQFF.

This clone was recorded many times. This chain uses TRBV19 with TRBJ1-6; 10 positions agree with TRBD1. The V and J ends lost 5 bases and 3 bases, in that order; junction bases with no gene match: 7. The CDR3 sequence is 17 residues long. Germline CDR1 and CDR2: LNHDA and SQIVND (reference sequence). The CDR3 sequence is CASSPWTGGNYNSPLHF. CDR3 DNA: TGTGCCAGTAGTCCCTGGACAGGGGGAAACTATAATTCACCCCTCCACTTT.

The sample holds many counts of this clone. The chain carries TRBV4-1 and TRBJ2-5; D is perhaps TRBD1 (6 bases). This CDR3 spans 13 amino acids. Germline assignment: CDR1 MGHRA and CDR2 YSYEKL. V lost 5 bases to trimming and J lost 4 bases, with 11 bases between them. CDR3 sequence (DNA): TGCGCCAGCAGCGACAACAGGGCAGAGACCCAGTACTTC. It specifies CASSDNRAETQYF.

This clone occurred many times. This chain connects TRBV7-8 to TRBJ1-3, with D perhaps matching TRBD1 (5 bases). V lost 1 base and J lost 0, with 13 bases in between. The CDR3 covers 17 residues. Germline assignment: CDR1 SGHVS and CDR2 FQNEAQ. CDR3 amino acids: CASSLVAQGSSGNTIYF. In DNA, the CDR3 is TGTGCCAGCAGCTTAGTCGCGCAGGGCAGCTCTGGAAACACCATATATTTT.

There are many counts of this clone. CDR3 sequence (DNA): TGTGCCAGCACCCCTAGGGACAGCCGAAAGGAGCAGTACTTC. As protein: CASTPRDSRKEQYF. This chain connects TRBV6-5 to TRBJ2-7, with 7 nucleotides matching TRBD1. The CDR3 sequence is 14 residues long. The germline gives CDR1 MNHEY, CDR2 SVGAGI. V lost 7 bases and J lost 7; bases outside the gene matches: 13.

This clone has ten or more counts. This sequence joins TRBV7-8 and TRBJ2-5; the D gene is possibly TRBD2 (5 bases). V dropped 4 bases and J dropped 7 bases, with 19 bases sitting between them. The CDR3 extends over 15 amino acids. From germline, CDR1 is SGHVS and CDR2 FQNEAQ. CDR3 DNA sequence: TGTGCCAGCAGCTCCCCATGGGAGCCGCCTGGGACCCAGTACTTC. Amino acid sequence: CASSSPWEPPGTQYF. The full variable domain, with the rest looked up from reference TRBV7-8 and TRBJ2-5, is GAGVSQSPRYKVAKRGQDVALRCDPISGHVSLFWYQQALGQGPEFLTYFQNEAQLDKSGLPSDRFFAERPEGSVSTLKIQRTQQEDSAVYLCASSSPWEPPGTQYFGPGTRLLVL.

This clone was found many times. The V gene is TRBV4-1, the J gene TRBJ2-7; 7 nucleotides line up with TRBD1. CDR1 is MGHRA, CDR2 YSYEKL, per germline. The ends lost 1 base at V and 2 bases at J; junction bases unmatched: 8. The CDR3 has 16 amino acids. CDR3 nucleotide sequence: TGCGCCAGCAGCCAAGCCGAAAGGACAGGCACCTACGAGCAGTACTTC. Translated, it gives CASSQAERTGTYEQYF.

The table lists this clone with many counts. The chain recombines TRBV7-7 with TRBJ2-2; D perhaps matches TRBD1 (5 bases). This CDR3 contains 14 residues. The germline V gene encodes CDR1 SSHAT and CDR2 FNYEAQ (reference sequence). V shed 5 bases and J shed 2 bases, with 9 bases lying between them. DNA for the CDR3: TGTGCCAGCAGCCCCCGGACAAACACCGGGGAGCTGTTTTTT. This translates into CASSPRTNTGELFF.

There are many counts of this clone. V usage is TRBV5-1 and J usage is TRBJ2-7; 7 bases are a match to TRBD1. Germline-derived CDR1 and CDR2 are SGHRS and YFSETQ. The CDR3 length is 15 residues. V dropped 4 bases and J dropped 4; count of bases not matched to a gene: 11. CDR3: CASSRRQGNAYEQYF. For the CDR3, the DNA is TGCGCCAGCAGCAGAAGACAGGGTAATGCTTACGAGCAGTACTTC.